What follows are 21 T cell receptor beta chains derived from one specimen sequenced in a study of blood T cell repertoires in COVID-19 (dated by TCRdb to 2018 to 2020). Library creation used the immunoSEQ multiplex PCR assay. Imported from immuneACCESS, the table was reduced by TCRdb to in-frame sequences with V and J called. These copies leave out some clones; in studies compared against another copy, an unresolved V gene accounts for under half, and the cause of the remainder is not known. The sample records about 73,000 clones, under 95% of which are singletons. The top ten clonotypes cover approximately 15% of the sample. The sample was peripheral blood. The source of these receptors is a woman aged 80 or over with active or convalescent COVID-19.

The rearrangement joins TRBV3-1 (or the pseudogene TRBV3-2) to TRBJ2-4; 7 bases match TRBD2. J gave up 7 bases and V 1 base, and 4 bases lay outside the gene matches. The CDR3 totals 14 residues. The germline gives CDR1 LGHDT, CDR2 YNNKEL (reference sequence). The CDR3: CASSQAGGLNIQYF. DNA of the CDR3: TGTGCCAGCAGCCAAGCGGGGGGTTTGAACATTCAGTACTTC.

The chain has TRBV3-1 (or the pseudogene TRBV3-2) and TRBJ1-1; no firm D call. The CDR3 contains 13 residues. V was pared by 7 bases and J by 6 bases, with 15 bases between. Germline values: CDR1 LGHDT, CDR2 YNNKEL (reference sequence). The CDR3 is CASTSVPGSEAFF. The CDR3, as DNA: TGTGCCAGCACCTCAGTGCCGGGTTCTGAAGCTTTCTTT.

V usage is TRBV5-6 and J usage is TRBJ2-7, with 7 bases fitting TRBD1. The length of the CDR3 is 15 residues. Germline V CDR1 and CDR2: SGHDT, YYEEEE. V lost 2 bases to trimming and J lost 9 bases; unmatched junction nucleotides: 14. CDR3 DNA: TGTGCCAGCAGCTTCCGGACAGGAGCCCTGCCCGGGCAGTACTTC. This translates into CASSFRTGALPGQYF. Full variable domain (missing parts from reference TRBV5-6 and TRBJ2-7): DAGVTQSPTHLIKTRGQQVTLRCSPKSGHDTVSWYQQALGQGPQFIFQYYEEEERQRGNFPDRFSGHQFPNYSSELNVNALLLGDSALYLCASSFRTGALPGQYFGPGTRLTVT.

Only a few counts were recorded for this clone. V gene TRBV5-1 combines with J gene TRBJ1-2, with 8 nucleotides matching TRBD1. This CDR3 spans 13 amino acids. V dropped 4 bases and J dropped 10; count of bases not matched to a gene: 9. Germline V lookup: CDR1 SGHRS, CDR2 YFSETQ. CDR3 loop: CASSPEDRADYTF. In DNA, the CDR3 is TGCGCCAGCAGCCCGGAGGACAGGGCGGACTACACCTTC.

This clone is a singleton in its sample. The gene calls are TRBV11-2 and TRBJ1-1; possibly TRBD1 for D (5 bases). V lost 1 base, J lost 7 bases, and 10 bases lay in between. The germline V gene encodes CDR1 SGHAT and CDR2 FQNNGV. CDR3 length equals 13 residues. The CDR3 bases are TGTGCCAGCAGCTTAGCAGGGTTCGGTGAAGCTTTCTTT. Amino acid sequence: CASSLAGFGEAFF. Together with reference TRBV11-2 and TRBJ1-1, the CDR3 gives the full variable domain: EAGVAQSPRYKIIEKRQSVAFWCNPISGHATLYWYQQILGQGPKLLIQFQNNGVVDDSQLPKDRFSAERLKGVDSTLKIQPAKLEDSAVYLCASSLAGFGEAFFGQGTRLTVV.

CDR3 sequence: CASSGDRENAFF. DNA for the CDR3: TGTGCCAGCAGTGGTGACAGGGAGAATGCTTTCTTT. The chain couples TRBV28 to TRBJ1-1, with 7 positions matching TRBD1. The ends lost 5 bases at V and 11 bases at J; junction bases unmatched: 8. The CDR3 covers 12 residues. Germline CDR1 and CDR2: MDHEN and SYDVKM.

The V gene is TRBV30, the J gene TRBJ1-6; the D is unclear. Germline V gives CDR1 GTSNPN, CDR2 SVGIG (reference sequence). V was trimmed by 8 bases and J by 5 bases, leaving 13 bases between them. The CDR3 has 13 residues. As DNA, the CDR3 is TGTGCCGGCCAGCGGGGAAATAATTCACCCCTCCACTTT. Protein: CAGQRGNNSPLHF.

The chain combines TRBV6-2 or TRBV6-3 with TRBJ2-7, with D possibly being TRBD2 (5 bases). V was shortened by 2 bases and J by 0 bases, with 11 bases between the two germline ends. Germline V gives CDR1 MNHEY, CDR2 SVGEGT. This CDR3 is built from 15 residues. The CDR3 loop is CASSYVRGSSYEQYF. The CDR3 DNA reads TGTGCCAGCAGTTACGTCCGGGGAAGCTCCTACGAGCAGTACTTC.

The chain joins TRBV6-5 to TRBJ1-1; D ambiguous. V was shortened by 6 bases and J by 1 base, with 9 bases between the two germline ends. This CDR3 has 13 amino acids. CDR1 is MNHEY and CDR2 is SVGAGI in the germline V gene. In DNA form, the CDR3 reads TGTGCCAGCAGGCCACAGAGGAACACTGAAGCTTTCTTT. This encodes CASRPQRNTEAFF.

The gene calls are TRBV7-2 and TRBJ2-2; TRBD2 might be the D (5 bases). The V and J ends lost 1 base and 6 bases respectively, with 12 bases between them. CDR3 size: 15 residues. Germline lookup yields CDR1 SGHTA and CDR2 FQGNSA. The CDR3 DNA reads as TGTGCCAGCAGCTTAGAAACGGGGTACGCCGGGGAGCTGTTTTTT. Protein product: CASSLETGYAGELFF.

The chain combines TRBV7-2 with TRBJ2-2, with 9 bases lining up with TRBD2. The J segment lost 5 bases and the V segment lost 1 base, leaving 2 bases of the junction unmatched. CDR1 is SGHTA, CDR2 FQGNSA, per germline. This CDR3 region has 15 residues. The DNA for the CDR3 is TGTGCCAGCAGCTTAGGCGGGGGGGATACCGGGGAGCTGTTTTTT. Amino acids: CASSLGGGDTGELFF. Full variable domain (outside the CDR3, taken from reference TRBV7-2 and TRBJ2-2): GAGVSQSPSNKVTEKGKDVELRCDPISGHTALYWYRQSLGQGLEFLIYFQGNSAPDKSGLPSDRFSAERTGGSVSTLTIQRTQQEDSAVYLCASSLGGGDTGELFFGEGSRLTVL.

The CDR3 DNA reads TGTGCCAGCAGCGTAGACAGCGGCACGAACACCGGGGAGCTGTTTTTT. Its protein is CASSVDSGTNTGELFF. The gene calls are TRBV9 and TRBJ2-2; maybe TRBD2 (5 bases). CDR3 length: 16 amino acids. Trimming pared 0 bases from V and 0 bases from J, leaving 9 bases between. The germline V gene encodes CDR1 SGDLS and CDR2 YYNGEE. The whole variable domain, filled in from reference TRBV9 and TRBJ2-2, reads DSGVTQTPKHLITATGQRVTLRCSPRSGDLSVYWYQQSLDQGLQFLIQYYNGEERAKGNILERFSAQQFPDLHSELNLSSLELGDSALYFCASSVDSGTNTGELFFGEGSRLTVL.

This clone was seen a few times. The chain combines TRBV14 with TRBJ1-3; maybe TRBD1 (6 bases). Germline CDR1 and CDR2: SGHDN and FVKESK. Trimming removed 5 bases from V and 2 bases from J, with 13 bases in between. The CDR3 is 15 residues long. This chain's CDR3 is CASSFRGAAGNTIYF. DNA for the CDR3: TGTGCCAGCAGCTTCCGGGGGGCTGCTGGAAACACCATATATTTT.

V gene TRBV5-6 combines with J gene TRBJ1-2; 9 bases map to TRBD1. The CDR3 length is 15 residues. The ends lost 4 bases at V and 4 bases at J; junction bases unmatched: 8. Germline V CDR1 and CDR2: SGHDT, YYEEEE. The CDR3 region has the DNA TGTGCCAGCAGCCCCGGCCCGACAGGGGGCTATGGCTACACCTTC. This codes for CASSPGPTGGYGYTF.

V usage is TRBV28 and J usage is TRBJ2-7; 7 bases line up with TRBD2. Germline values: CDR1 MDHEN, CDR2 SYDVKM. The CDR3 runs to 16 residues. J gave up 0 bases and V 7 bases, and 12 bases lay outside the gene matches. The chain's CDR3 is CASIPLSRDYSYEQYF. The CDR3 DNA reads TGTGCCAGCATTCCTTTATCCCGGGACTACTCCTACGAGCAGTACTTC.

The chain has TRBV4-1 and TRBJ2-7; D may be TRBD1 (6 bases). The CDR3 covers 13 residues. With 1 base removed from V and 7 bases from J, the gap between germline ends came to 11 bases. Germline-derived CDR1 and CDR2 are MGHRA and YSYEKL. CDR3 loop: CASSQAKGVEQYF. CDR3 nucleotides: TGCGCCAGCAGCCAAGCGAAGGGGGTTGAGCAGTACTTC.

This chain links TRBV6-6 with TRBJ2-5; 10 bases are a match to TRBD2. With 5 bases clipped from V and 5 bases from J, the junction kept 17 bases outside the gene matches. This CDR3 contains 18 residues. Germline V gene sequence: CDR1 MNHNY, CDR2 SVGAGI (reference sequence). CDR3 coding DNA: TGTGCCAGCAGTCACCTCCCTTTCCCTAGCGGGGGCAGGGAGACCCAGTACTTC. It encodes CASSHLPFPSGGRETQYF.

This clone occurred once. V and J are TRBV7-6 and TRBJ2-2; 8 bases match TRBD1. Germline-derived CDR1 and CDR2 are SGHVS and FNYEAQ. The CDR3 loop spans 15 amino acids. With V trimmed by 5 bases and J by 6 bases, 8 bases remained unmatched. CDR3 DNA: TGTGCCAGCAGCCAAAGTATACAGGGGGCCGGGGAGCTGTTTTTT. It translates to CASSQSIQGAGELFF.

The CDR3 DNA follows: TGTGCCAGCAGTGGAGACAGGGACCTGTTTTTT. Protein: CASSGDRDLFF. The chain recombines TRBV12-3 or TRBV12-4 with TRBJ1-4; 7 nucleotides match TRBD1. This CDR3 has 11 residues. V was pared by 5 bases and J by 14 bases, with 5 bases of the junction left unmatched.

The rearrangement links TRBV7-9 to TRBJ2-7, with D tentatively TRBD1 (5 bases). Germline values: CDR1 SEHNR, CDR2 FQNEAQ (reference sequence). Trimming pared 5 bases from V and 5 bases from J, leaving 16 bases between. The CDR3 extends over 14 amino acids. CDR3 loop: CASSERTFSHEQYF. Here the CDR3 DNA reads TGTGCCAGCAGCGAACGGACATTTTCCCACGAGCAGTACTTC.

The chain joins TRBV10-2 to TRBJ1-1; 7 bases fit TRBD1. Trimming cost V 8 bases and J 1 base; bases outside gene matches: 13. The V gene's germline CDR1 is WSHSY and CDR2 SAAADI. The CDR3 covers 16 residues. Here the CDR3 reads CASGRGGINRNTEAFF. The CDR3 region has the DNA TGCGCCAGCGGCCGAGGGGGCATTAATCGGAACACTGAAGCTTTCTTT.